What follows are 14 T cell receptor beta chains derived from one specimen sequenced in a study of T cell responses to AZD1222 COVID-19 vaccine. Only in-frame clones appear in the TCRdb table, and some are missing; sequencing was by immunoSEQ multiplex PCR. The repertoire consists of tens of thousands of clones, with roughly three quarters occurring once and the leading ten covering approximately 22%. The sample in question was peripheral blood, obtained on day 0 of MenACWY control vaccination. Receptors originate from an adult in good health.

The CDR3 DNA follows: TGTGCCACAGTCCTCTCCTATAATTCACCCCTCCACTTT. Translation gives CATVLSYNSPLHF. The V call is TRBV30, the J call TRBJ1-6; unclear D gene. The germline CDR1 and CDR2 sequences are GTSNPN and SVGIG (reference sequence). V was clipped by 8 bases and J by 0 bases, with 8 bases between them. This CDR3 region has 13 residues.

CDR3 region: CASSYPQGTEAFF. CDR3 sequence (DNA): TGTGCCAGCAGTTACCCCCAAGGGACTGAAGCTTTCTTT. V is TRBV6-5 and J is TRBJ1-1, with D uncertain. Trimming left V 2 bases short and J 5 bases short, with 9 bases between. CDR1 MNHEY and CDR2 SVGAGI come from the germline V gene. The CDR3 extends over 13 amino acids.

This clone has more than one count but fewer than ten. The genes are TRBV7-9 and TRBJ2-2; no reliable D call. Looked up from germline, CDR1 is SEHNR and CDR2 is FQNEAQ (reference sequence). This CDR3 region has 16 residues. V gave up 2 bases and J gave up 0 bases, with 10 bases separating them. The CDR3 DNA reads TGTGCCAGCAGCTTATTTTCACACACGAACACCGGGGAGCTGTTTTTT. This sequence encodes CASSLFSHTNTGELFF.

The chain couples TRBV2 to TRBJ2-3; D is undetermined. The germline CDR1 and CDR2 sequences are SNHLY and FYNNEI. This CDR3 region has 14 residues. With 7 bases removed from V and 0 bases from J, the gap between germline ends came to 11 bases. CDR3 coding DNA: TGTGCCAGCATGGGAATCACTAGCACAGATACGCAGTATTTT. It is translated as CASMGITSTDTQYF.

The CDR3 DNA is TGTGCCAGTAGTATTGACACCGGGCGTTCACCCCTCCACTTT. It specifies CASSIDTGRSPLHF. This sequence joins TRBV19 and TRBJ1-6, with D hard to call. The CDR3 contains 14 residues. Trimming cost V 3 bases and J 9 bases, with 12 bases left between them. Germline V gives CDR1 LNHDA, CDR2 SQIVND (reference sequence).

The chain links TRBV19 to TRBJ2-2, with 7 bases that match TRBD1. Germline-derived CDR1 and CDR2 are LNHDA and SQIVND (reference sequence). V trimming: 7 bases; J trimming: 6 bases; junction bases outside the gene matches: 8. The CDR3 has 14 residues. Written as DNA, the CDR3 is TGTGCCAGTAATCAAGAAACAGGGGCCGGGGAGCTGTTTTTT. Its protein product is CASNQETGAGELFF.

V and J are TRBV6-2 or TRBV6-3 and TRBJ1-4, with 9 bases identical to TRBD1. This CDR3 spans 15 amino acids. With V trimmed by 6 bases and J by 8 bases, 10 bases remained unmatched. Germline V gives CDR1 MNHEY, CDR2 SVGEGT. CDR3 residues: CASSSGTGKSEKLFF. CDR3 in DNA: TGTGCCAGCAGCTCTGGGACAGGGAAAAGCGAAAAACTGTTTTTT.

The chain is built from TRBV24-1 and TRBJ2-5; 7 nucleotides agree with TRBD1. V trimming: 5 bases; J trimming: 0 bases; junction bases outside the gene matches: 5. The CDR3 covers 15 residues. The germline V gene has CDR1 KGHDR and CDR2 SFDVKD. This CDR3 reads CATSGQGEYQETQYF. CDR3 DNA: TGTGCCACCAGTGGGCAGGGGGAGTACCAAGAGACCCAGTACTTC.

V is TRBV5-6 and J is TRBJ1-6, with D maybe TRBD1 (6 bases). The germline V gene encodes CDR1 SGHDT and CDR2 YYEEEE. The CDR3 sequence is 14 residues long. The ends were cut back, 2 bases at V and 17 bases at J, with 20 bases in the middle. The CDR3 nucleotides are TGTGCCAGCAGCTTAAGGTCGGGGGCCGGGGTCATCCACTTT. Protein sequence: CASSLRSGAGVIHF.

V gene TRBV7-9 combines with J gene TRBJ1-2, with 8 bases lining up with TRBD1. Losses at the gene ends were 5 bases for V and 8 bases for J; bases not matched to a gene: 10. Germline assignment: CDR1 SEHNR and CDR2 FQNEAQ (reference sequence). The CDR3 extends over 14 amino acids. The CDR3 bases are TGTGCCAGCAGCCCACGACAGGGGCAGGACGGCTACACCTTC. This sequence encodes CASSPRQGQDGYTF. Complete variable domain (other parts from reference TRBV7-9 and TRBJ1-2): DTGVSQNPRHKITKRGQNVTFRCDPISEHNRLYWYRQTLGQGPEFLTYFQNEAQLEKSRLLSDRFSAERPKGSFSTLEIQRTEQGDSAMYLCASSPRQGQDGYTFGSGTRLTVV.

DNA for the CDR3: TGTGCCAGCGGAACCCCCGTGGAACTAGCGGGGGGGCCAGGTACGAATGAGCAGTTCTTC. This sequence encodes CASGTPVELAGGPGTNEQFF. This sequence joins TRBV2 and TRBJ2-1; 13 bases are a match to TRBD2. Germline V gene lookup returns CDR1 SNHLY and CDR2 FYNNEI. The CDR3 extends over 20 amino acids. Trimming cost V 8 bases and J 7 bases; bases outside gene matches: 23.

A few counts support this clone. The chain recombines TRBV3-1 (or the pseudogene TRBV3-2) with TRBJ2-2; perhaps TRBD2 as D (7 bases). V lost 5 bases and J 7 bases, leaving 17 bases between the germline ends. Germline V gene data show CDR1 as LGHDT and CDR2 as YNNKEL (reference sequence). CDR3 length: 15 amino acids. CDR3 DNA: TGTGCCAGCAGCGCCGGGGCGGGGGCGGGCGGGGAGCTGTTTTTT. This codes for CASSAGAGAGGELFF.

This chain joins TRBV5-6 and TRBJ2-5, with D tentatively TRBD1 (5 bases). The CDR3 loop spans 16 amino acids. Germline V CDR1 and CDR2: SGHDT, YYEEEE. Trimming stripped 0 bases from V and 0 bases from J, with 12 bases between. In nucleotides, the CDR3 is TGTGCCAGCAGCTTGGGGCGGCAGGGTAACCAAGAGACCCAGTACTTC. It yields the protein CASSLGRQGNQETQYF.

This clone was detected a few times. Within the sample, other DNA sequences also encode this same CDR3. The V call is TRBV20-1, the J call TRBJ2-5; no clear D gene. This CDR3 comprises 12 residues. The germline V gene encodes CDR1 DFQATT and CDR2 SNEGSKA (reference sequence). V lost 3 bases, J lost 1 base, and 6 bases lay in between. CDR3 region: CSASEIQETQYF. For the CDR3, the DNA is TGCAGTGCTAGTGAGATCCAAGAGACCCAGTACTTC.